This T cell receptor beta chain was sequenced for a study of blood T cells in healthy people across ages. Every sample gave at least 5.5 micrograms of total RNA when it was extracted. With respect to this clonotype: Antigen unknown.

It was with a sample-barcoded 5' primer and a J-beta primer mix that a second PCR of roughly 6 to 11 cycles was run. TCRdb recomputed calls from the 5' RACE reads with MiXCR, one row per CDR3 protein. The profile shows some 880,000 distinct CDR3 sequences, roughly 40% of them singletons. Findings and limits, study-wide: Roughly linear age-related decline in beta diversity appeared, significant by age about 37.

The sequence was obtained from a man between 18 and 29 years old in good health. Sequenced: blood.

CDR3 sequence reads: CASSPSSRGETQFF. Here the CDR3 DNA reads TGCGCCAGCAGCCCGTCTTCGAGGGGAGAGACCCAGTTCTTC. The rearrangement uses TRBV4-1 and TRBJ2-5, with D perhaps given as TRBD1 or TRBD2 (5 bases each). Matching the DNA end better, TRBJ2-1 makes the J call doubtful. The CDR3 consists of 14 residues. CDR1 is MGHRA, CDR2 YSYEKL, per germline.